Detailed here is one T cell receptor beta chain. Its cognate antigen has yet to be identified. This specimen comes from a study of monozygotic twins with inflammatory bowel disease (dated by TCRdb to between 2017 and 2020). Concerning the study at large: In total, roughly 28 monozygotic twin pairs made up the full study: 19 Danish pairs, all IBD-discordant, plus nine German pairs, of which four were IBD-concordant and five were IBD-discordant. The search for disease-associated traits relied mainly on comparing, within discordant pairs, IBD patients with their genetically identical healthy co-twins. Each individual had, on average, about 151 000 unique TCRalpha sequences and 181 000 unique TCRbeta sequences available for analysis.

From each donor, an approximately 2.4 ml peripheral blood sample was collected into PAXgene tubes and kept at -80 degrees C. Total RNA was isolated from whole blood with the PAXgene blood miRNA kit on an automated QIAcube, without T cell sorting. Deep TCRalpha and TCRbeta repertoire profiling with unique molecular barcoding was performed on peripheral blood of monozygotic twin pairs concordant or discordant for inflammatory bowel disease. For every twin pair, smoking habits were documented, and each individual was categorised as a current, former or never smoker. The library was generated by 5' RACE. Preparation of each TCR library used about 4,000 ng of total RNA. For each sample, cDNA was synthesized in eight separate reactions using SMARTScribe reverse transcriptase. During cDNA synthesis, template switching was used to introduce unique molecular identifiers that contained a 6-nucleotide sample barcode. Amplification of TCRalpha and TCRbeta cDNA involved two nested PCRs of 16 and 9 cycles, and each PCR was followed by bead purification. Before amplification, the cDNA was treated with uracil DNA-glycosylase and purified using the QIAquick PCR purification kit. The second PCR added Illumina TruSeq-compatible adapters along with sample-specific barcodes. TapeStation and Qubit were used to check library quality and concentration, and 4 to 6 ng of each library was pooled. The pooled libraries were sequenced with 2 x 100 bp reads and custom sequencing primers on an Illumina HiSeq2500 single-index Rapid Run. Per the original workflow: PCR and sequencing errors were corrected by UMI-based consensus assembly using MiGEC version 1.2.6. MiXCR version 2.1.1 was used for V(D)J alignment, clonotype assembly and CDR3 extraction. Normalisation of gene usage, clonotype sharing and MAIT/NKT TCR abundance was achieved by analysing the top 1000, 10 000 and 20 000 clonotypes per sample. Diversity was computed as the inverse Simpson index with the vegan R package after downsampling to 27 000 UMIs. Statistical testing used paired Mann-Whitney U tests on the discordant twin pairs and applied Benjamini-Hochberg correction for multiple testing. With the reads reprocessed by TCRdb, a single entry stands for each CDR3 protein sequence and no DNA is reported. V and J calls and clone size were set by TCRdb, not the authors. This specimen's table enumerates 400,000 to 500,000 distinct CDR3 sequences. The ten largest clonotypes hold 2% to 3% of the sample.

Summary of the overall study and its limitations: Repertoire similarity did not differ between concordant and discordant twins, which could be due to limited statistical power. Compared with healthy twins, IBD patients shared fewer clonotypes with other individuals, and the difference was most pronounced in patients with signs of disease activity. The results gave no support for a single strong signal or clonotype linked to IBD. Different T cell subtypes could not be distinguished in the analysis. Measured by the inverse Simpson index, TCRbeta repertoire diversity was lower in IBD patients than in their healthy co-twins. Because patients were on differing immunosuppressive treatments, the repertoires may have picked up extra background noise and inter-individual variability.

Spanning cysteine to phenylalanine, the CDR3 consists of 15 amino acids. No DNA is recorded. CDR1 and CDR2, per the germline V gene, are SGHTA and FQGNSA. The chain joins TRBV7-2 to TRBJ2-2. Sequenced sample: blood. The sequence came from a human donor with ulcerative colitis or Crohn's disease, or a healthy co-twin of an affected twin (not recorded which). The CDR3 sequence is CASSLSGSNTGELFF.